A selection of T cell receptor beta chains follows, all from one sample in a study of blood T cells in healthy people across ages. Each CDR3 protein gets one entry after TCRdb re-called the 5' RACE reads with MiXCR. The sample includes 750,000 to 1,000,000 distinct CDR3 sequences, about 28% of them seen just once. The sample was also linked to a second study, of T cells of mothers and their children.

Sequencing input: blood. The receptors were sampled from a middle-aged woman in good health. Both conserved end residues are part of each CDR3. A D gene is named only where the DNA matches it firmly. Where a row states a size, it is once, few, many or the class of an expanded clone; other rows omit it.

d_gene: TRBD2; v_gene: TRBV12-3/TRBV12-4; j_gene: TRBJ2-2; abundance: -; CDR3aa: CATSTSGGSGELFF; CDR3nt: TGTGCCACTTCGACTAGCGGGGGTTCAGGGGAGCTGTTTTTT
d_gene: TRBD2; v_gene: TRBV10-3; j_gene: TRBJ2-7; abundance: many; CDR3aa: CAISESIGASGAFSYEQYF; CDR3nt: TGTGCCATCAGTGAGTCTATCGGAGCTAGCGGGGCTTTCTCCTACGAGCAGTACTTC
d_gene: TRBD2; v_gene: TRBV7-2; j_gene: TRBJ2-2; abundance: -; CDR3aa: CASSWGLAGAGELFF; CDR3nt: TGTGCCAGCAGCTGGGGACTAGCGGGGGCCGGGGAGCTGTTTTTT
d_gene: TRBD1; v_gene: TRBV2; j_gene: TRBJ2-3; abundance: few; CDR3aa: CASRGQVLDTQYF; CDR3nt: TGTGCCAGCAGGGGACAGGTCTTAGATACGCAGTATTTT
d_gene: -; v_gene: TRBV28; j_gene: TRBJ2-7; abundance: -; CDR3aa: CASSSMGDTGSDYEQYF; CDR3nt: TGTGCCAGCAGTTCGATGGGGGATACCGGGTCAGACTACGAGCAGTACTTC
d_gene: -; v_gene: TRBV7-3; j_gene: TRBJ2-2; abundance: -; CDR3aa: CASSAGRGNTGERFF; CDR3nt: TGTGCCAGCAGCGCCGGTAGGGGTAACACCGGGGAGCGGTTTTTT
d_gene: -; v_gene: TRBV28; j_gene: TRBJ1-5; abundance: -; CDR3aa: CASSWDDSNQPQHF; CDR3nt: TGTGCCAGCAGTTGGGACGATAGCAATCAGCCCCAGCATTTT
d_gene: -; v_gene: TRBV9; j_gene: TRBJ1-1; abundance: few; CDR3aa: CASSVSGYTEAFF; CDR3nt: TGTGCCAGCAGCGTATCCGGTTACACTGAAGCTTTCTTT
d_gene: TRBD1; v_gene: TRBV5-4; j_gene: TRBJ2-7; abundance: few; CDR3aa: CASSLPQGSEQYF; CDR3nt: TGTGCCAGCAGCTTGCCACAGGGGAGCGAGCAGTACTTC
d_gene: -; v_gene: TRBV7-2; j_gene: TRBJ1-5; abundance: few; CDR3aa: CASSLGSEGQPQHF; CDR3nt: TGTGCCAGCAGCTTAGGAAGCGAGGGACAGCCCCAGCATTTT
d_gene: -; v_gene: TRBV7-2; j_gene: TRBJ2-5; abundance: -; CDR3aa: CASSSSTAPETQYF; CDR3nt: TGTGCCAGCAGTTCATCGACGGCCCCGGAGACCCAGTACTTC
d_gene: -; v_gene: TRBV28; j_gene: TRBJ2-1; abundance: few; CDR3aa: CASSPWGDHNEQFF; CDR3nt: TGTGCCAGCAGTCCGTGGGGTGACCACAATGAGCAGTTCTTC
d_gene: -; v_gene: TRBV29-1; j_gene: TRBJ2-3; abundance: many; CDR3aa: CSVVPGLHSTDTQYF; CDR3nt: TGCAGCGTTGTGCCCGGACTGCACAGCACAGATACGCAGTATTTT
d_gene: -; v_gene: TRBV30; j_gene: TRBJ1-2; abundance: -; CDR3aa: CAWSYLQGDYGYTF; CDR3nt: TGTGCCTGGAGTTACCTACAGGGTGACTATGGCTACACCTTC